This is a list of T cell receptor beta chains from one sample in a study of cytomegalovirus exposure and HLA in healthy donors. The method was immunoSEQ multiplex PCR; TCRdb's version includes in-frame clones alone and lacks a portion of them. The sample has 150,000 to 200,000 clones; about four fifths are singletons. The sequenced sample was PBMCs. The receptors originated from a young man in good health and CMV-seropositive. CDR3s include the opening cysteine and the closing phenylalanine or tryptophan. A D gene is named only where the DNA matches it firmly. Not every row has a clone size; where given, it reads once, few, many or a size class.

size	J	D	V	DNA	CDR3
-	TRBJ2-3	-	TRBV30	TGTGCCTTCAGGCACAGGGCCTACACAGATACGCAGTATTTT	CAFRHRAYTDTQYF
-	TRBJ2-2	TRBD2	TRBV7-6	TGTGCCAGCAGCCAGAGCGGGGATGAAACCGGGGAGCTGTTTTTT	CASSQSGDETGELFF
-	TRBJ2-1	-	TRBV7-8	TGTGCCAGCAGCTTAATGAGCTCCTACAATGAGCAGTTCTTC	CASSLMSSYNEQFF
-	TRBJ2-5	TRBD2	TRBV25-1	TGTGCCAGCAGTGGGCGAGGTAGCGGGAGTAGACAAGAGACCCAGTACTTC	CASSGRGSGSRQETQYF
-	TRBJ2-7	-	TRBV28	TGTGCCAGCAGTTCCTCGCAGGGTACTTACGAGCAGTACTTC	CASSSSQGTYEQYF
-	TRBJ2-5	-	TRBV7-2	TGTGCCAGCAGCCCCCAGGGTGGAGAGACCCAGTACTTC	CASSPQGGETQYF
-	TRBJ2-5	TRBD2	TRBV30	TGTGCCTGGATGCCTAGCGGGAGAGAGACCCAGTACTTC	CAWMPSGRETQYF
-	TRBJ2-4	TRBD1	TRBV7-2	TGTGCCAGCAGCTTAGGGGGCTCCGGGACAGGGTACATTCAGTACTTC	CASSLGGSGTGYIQYF
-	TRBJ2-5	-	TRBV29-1	TGCAGCGTTGACAGGGGATCCCAAGAGACCCAGTACTTC	CSVDRGSQETQYF
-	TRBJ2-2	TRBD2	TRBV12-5	TGTGCTAGTGGTATCGGACTAGCGGGAGGCCCTCCCGGTGGGCTGTTTTTT	CASGIGLAGGPPGGLFF
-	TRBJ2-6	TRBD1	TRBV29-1	TGCAGCGTTGAAGAGGTGCCGGGACAGGCGACTGGGGCCAACGTCCTGACTTTC	CSVEEVPGQATGANVLTF
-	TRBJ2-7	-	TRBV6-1	TGTGCCAGCAGTGAAGTGGGCACCTCCTACGAGCAGTACTTC	CASSEVGTSYEQYF
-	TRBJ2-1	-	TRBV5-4	TGTGCCAGCAGCTCCGATTCCAGCTCCTACAATGAGCAGTTCTTC	CASSSDSSSYNEQFF
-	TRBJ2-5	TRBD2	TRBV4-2	TGTGCCAGCAGCCAATCTTCTGGGGGGGAAGTAGCCCAGTACTTC	CASSQSSGGEVAQYF
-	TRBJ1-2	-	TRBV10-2	TGCGCCAGCAGTGAGTCGGCGGGTCTTTACTATGGCTACACCTTC	CASSESAGLYYGYTF
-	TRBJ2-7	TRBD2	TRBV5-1	TGCGCCAGCAGCTGGCAGGCGGGAGGTGAGCAGTACTTC	CASSWQAGGEQYF
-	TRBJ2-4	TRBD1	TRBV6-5	TGTGCCAGCACGGGACAGGGGCCCGGGATTCAGTACTTC	CASTGQGPGIQYF
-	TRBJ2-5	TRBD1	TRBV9	TGTGCCAGCAGCGTGAGGACAGGGGTTGGGGAGACCCAGTACTTC	CASSVRTGVGETQYF
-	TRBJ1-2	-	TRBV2	TGTGCCAGCAGGTGGACAGAAGAAACTGGCTACACCTTC	CASRWTEETGYTF
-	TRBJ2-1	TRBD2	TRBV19	TGTGCCAGTAGTAAGACTAGCGGGATTCACAATGAGCAGTTCTTC	CASSKTSGIHNEQFF
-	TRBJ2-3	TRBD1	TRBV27	TGTGCCAGCAGTCCCGACAGGGTACGAACAGATACGCAGTATTTT	CASSPDRVRTDTQYF
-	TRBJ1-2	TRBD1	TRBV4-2	TGTGCCAGCAGCCAAGAGTGGACAGGCAATTTCTATGGCTACACCTTC	CASSQEWTGNFYGYTF
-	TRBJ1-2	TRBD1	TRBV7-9	TGTGCCAGCAGCCTCCGTGGCGGACAGGGTGAAAATGGCTACACCTTC	CASSLRGGQGENGYTF
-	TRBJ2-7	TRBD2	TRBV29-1	TGCAGCGTTGGAAGGCTAGCGGGAGGGCAGGGGGAGCAGTACTTC	CSVGRLAGGQGEQYF
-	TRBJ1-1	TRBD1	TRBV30	TGTGCCTGGAGTGTACAGGGGACTTACACTGAAGCTTTCTTT	CAWSVQGTYTEAFF
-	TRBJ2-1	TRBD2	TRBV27	TGTGCCAGCAGTTTATTGCTAGCGGGACCTAACAATGAGCAGTTCTTC	CASSLLLAGPNNEQFF
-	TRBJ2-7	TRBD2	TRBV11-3	TGTGCCAGCAGCCTGGGGGGGATCGAGCAGTACTTC	CASSLGGIEQYF
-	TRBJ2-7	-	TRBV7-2	TGTGCCAGCAGCTCTACAGTAAACTACGAGCAGTACTTC	CASSSTVNYEQYF
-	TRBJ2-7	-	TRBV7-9	TGTGCCAGCAGCTTATCTACCCCTGCGGTCGTTTACTTC	CASSLSTPAVVYF
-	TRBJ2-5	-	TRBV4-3	TGCGCCAGCAGCCAAGATCTAGGGGTCCAAGAGACCCAGTACTTC	CASSQDLGVQETQYF
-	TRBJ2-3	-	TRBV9	TGTGCCAGCAGCGTAGCCCTAGGGGGAAGCACAGATACGCAGTATTTT	CASSVALGGSTDTQYF
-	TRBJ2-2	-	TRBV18	TGTGCCAGCTCGGCTTTCACCGGGGAGCTGTTTTTT	CASSAFTGELFF
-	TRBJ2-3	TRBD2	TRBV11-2	TGTGCCAGCAGCGCCGGACTAGCGGGAGGAACAGATACGCAGTATTTT	CASSAGLAGGTDTQYF
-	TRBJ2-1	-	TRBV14	TGTGCCAGCAGCCAAGATTTGGGCAGCTACAATGAGCAGTTCTTC	CASSQDLGSYNEQFF
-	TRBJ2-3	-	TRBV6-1	TGTGCCAGCAGTGAAGAGGGGGCGTGGGCGGGAGGCGCAGATACGCAGTATTTT	CASSEEGAWAGGADTQYF
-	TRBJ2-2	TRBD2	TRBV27	TGTGCCAGCAGTTTGGATTATGGGCGGGAGGGGGACACCGGGGAGCTGTTTTTT	CASSLDYGREGDTGELFF
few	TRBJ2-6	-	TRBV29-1	TGCAGCGTTGAAGATGGAGGGAATTCTTTCTCTGGGGCCAACGTCCTGACTTTC	CSVEDGGNSFSGANVLTF
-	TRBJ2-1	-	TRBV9	TGTGCCAGCAGCGTAGGCGGCAGGGTGGGGGGCAATGAGCAGTTCTTC	CASSVGGRVGGNEQFF
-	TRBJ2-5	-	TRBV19	TGTGCCAGTAGTATAGTAGCAGGGGAGGAGACCCAGTACTTC	CASSIVAGEETQYF
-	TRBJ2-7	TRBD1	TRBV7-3	TGTGCCAGCAGCAAAGGACAGGGTCTTTGGGAGCAGTACTTC	CASSKGQGLWEQYF
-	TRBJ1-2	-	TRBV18	TGTGCCAGCTCGCCAAACATGGGGACGGCGGGAGACTATGGCTACACCTTC	CASSPNMGTAGDYGYTF
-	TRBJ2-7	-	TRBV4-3	TGCGCCAGCAGCCAAGGCACGGCCGACACCTACGAGCAGTACTTC	CASSQGTADTYEQYF
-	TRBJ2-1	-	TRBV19	TGTGCCAGTAGCCGGTACAATGAGCAGTTCTTC	CASSRYNEQFF
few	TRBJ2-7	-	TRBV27	TGTGCCAGCAGTCGCTCACCCCCAGCGATCGAGCAGTACTTC	CASSRSPPAIEQYF
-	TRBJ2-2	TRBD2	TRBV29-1	TGCAGCGTTGAACTAGCGGGACCCGTTATGAACACCGGGGAGCTGTTTTTT	CSVELAGPVMNTGELFF
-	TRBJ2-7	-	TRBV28	-	CASSLWGTGTVAGGPTRYF
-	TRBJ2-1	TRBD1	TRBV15	TGTGCCACCAGCACGGCCTCGACAGGGTCAAACAATGAGCAGTTCTTC	CATSTASTGSNNEQFF
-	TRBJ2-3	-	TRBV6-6	TGTGCCAGCAGTCCAAGTCGGGTCACAGATACGCAGTATTTT	CASSPSRVTDTQYF
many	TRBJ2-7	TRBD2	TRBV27	TGTGCCAGCAGTGGCACTAGCGGGGTCTACGAGCAGTACTTC	CASSGTSGVYEQYF
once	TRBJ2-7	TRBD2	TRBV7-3	TGTGCCAGCAGCGTCGTAGCGGGAGTACAATACGAGCAGTACTTC	CASSVVAGVQYEQYF
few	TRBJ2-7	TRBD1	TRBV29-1	TGCAGCGTTTACGGACAGGGGGACTACGAGCAGTACTTC	CSVYGQGDYEQYF
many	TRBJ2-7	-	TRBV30	TGTGCCTGGAGTGTTTCAGGTGGTGGCTACGAGCAGTACTTC	CAWSVSGGGYEQYF
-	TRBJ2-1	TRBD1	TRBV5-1	TGCGCCAGCAGCTTAGGACGGGGACAGGGCTCCTACAATGAGCAGTTCTTC	CASSLGRGQGSYNEQFF
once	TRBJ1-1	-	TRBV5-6	TGTGCCAGCAGCTCATCCGGGGCTGAAGCTTTCTTT	CASSSSGAEAFF
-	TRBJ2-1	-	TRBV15	TGTGCCACCAGCACAGTGGCTGAGCAGTTCTTC	CATSTVAEQFF
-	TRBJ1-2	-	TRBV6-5	TGTGCCAGCAGTTACTCGAGGGGGTCGGGCTATGGCTACACCTTC	CASSYSRGSGYGYTF
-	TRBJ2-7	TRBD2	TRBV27	TGTGCCAGCAGTTTCAACGGGGGGTCCGAGCAGTACTTC	CASSFNGGSEQYF
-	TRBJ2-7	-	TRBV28	TGTGCCAGCTCTGGGTCCGGGGACGAGCAGTACTTC	CASSGSGDEQYF